Below are 21 T cell receptor beta chains sequenced from a single sample in a study of control samples from healthy donors and cancer patients. Measured with immunoSEQ multiplex PCR; TCRdb has only the in-frame clones, and not every one. The table has 130,000 or so clones, 70% to 90% seen once; the top ten hold roughly 3.2%. The sample was blood. These receptors were taken from a man aged 50-59 years in good health.

The chain couples TRBV11-2 to TRBJ1-1; 7 nucleotides agree with TRBD1. Per the germline V gene, CDR1 is SGHAT and CDR2 is FQNNGV. CDR3 length: 15 residues. Germline trimming cut 0 bases from V and 1 base from J; bases unmatched to any gene: 2. This CDR3 is CASSLEGTENTEAFF. CDR3 in DNA: TGTGCCAGCAGCTTAGAGGGGACAGAGAACACTGAAGCTTTCTTT.

The rearrangement joins TRBV30 to TRBJ2-2; D gene ambiguous. Germline CDR1 reads GTSNPN; CDR2 reads SVGIG (reference sequence). This CDR3 region has 12 residues. Trimming took 2 bases from V and 5 from J, leaving 6 bases between them. The CDR3 DNA reads TGTGCCTGGAGTAGAACTACCGGGGAGCTGTTTTTT. This translates into CAWSRTTGELFF.

This clone was seen once. The chain combines TRBV27 with TRBJ2-7; D might be TRBD2 (5 bases). Germline values: CDR1 MNHEY, CDR2 SMNVEV (reference sequence). V lost 10 bases and J lost 5, with 21 bases in between. The CDR3 has 14 amino acids. The CDR3 DNA follows: TGTGCCATCTTCCCCTCCGATGGAGGAGACGAGCAGTACTTC. Translating gives CAIFPSDGGDEQYF.

The V gene is TRBV3-1 (or the pseudogene TRBV3-2), the J gene TRBJ2-7, with D unclear. The CDR3 covers 11 residues. Germline assignment: CDR1 LGHDT and CDR2 YNNKEL (reference sequence). V lost 0 bases, J lost 10 bases, and 7 bases lay in between. The chain's CDR3 is CASSQDLIQYF. The DNA of the CDR3 is TGTGCCAGCAGCCAAGACCTGATACAGTACTTC.

The chain uses TRBV30 and TRBJ2-6; D is perhaps TRBD1 or TRBD2 (5 bases each). V was pared by 0 bases and J by 4 bases, with 10 bases between. CDR1 is GTSNPN and CDR2 is SVGIG in the germline V gene (reference sequence). The CDR3 is 15 residues long. In DNA form, the CDR3 reads TGTGCCTGGAGTGTACCCGGGACCGGGGCCAACGTCCTGACTTTC. Its protein is CAWSVPGTGANVLTF.

The chain uses TRBV29-1 and TRBJ2-1, with D perhaps TRBD2 (6 bases). Trimming shortened V by 6 bases and J by 3 bases, and 18 bases separated the two germline ends. CDR3 length: 15 amino acids. Germline V gene lookup returns CDR1 SQVTM and CDR2 ANQGSEA. The CDR3 bases are TGCAGCGTCCAAGGTTGGCGGGGTGGCTACAATGAGCAGTTCTTC. Amino acid sequence: CSVQGWRGGYNEQFF.

The CDR3 sequence: CASSSPGRQGSDEQFF. CDR3 bases: TGTGCCAGCAGCTCCCCGGGACGGCAGGGGTCGGATGAGCAGTTCTTC. V usage is TRBV13 and J usage is TRBJ2-1; possibly TRBD1 for D (6 bases). V was shortened by 4 bases and J by 8 bases, with 21 bases between the two germline ends. Germline V gives CDR1 PRHDT, CDR2 FYEKMQ (reference sequence). The CDR3 consists of 16 residues.

The V and J genes are TRBV28 and TRBJ1-3; D unclear. Germline loops: CDR1 MDHEN, CDR2 SYDVKM. V was clipped by 7 bases and J by 3 bases, with 10 bases between them. This CDR3 is 13 amino acids long. The CDR3 region is CASTHQLGNTIYF. DNA of the CDR3: TGTGCCAGCACCCACCAACTTGGAAACACCATATATTTT.

This sequence joins TRBV2 and TRBJ1-3; the D is unclear. The CDR3 extends over 15 amino acids. CDR1 and CDR2 from the germline V gene are SNHLY and FYNNEI. With 3 bases removed from V and 1 base from J, the gap between germline ends came to 10 bases. As DNA, the CDR3 is TGTGCCAGCAGTGATTTGGGGATGTCTGGAAACACCATATATTTT. As protein: CASSDLGMSGNTIYF.

This chain links TRBV24-1 with TRBJ2-2; D not certain. CDR1 is KGHDR, CDR2 SFDVKD, per germline. The CDR3 is made up of 13 amino acids. Trimming took 4 bases from V and 7 from J, leaving 9 bases between them. The CDR3 sequence is CATSDPVGGELFF. In nucleotides, the CDR3 is TGTGCCACCAGTGACCCCGTGGGCGGGGAGCTGTTTTTT.

This clone has just one count. V gene TRBV6-4 combines with J gene TRBJ2-2, with 7 bases that match TRBD1. This CDR3 has 14 residues. After removal of 6 bases from V and 1 base from J, the junction contained 2 bases not matched to a gene. The germline gives CDR1 MRHNA, CDR2 SNTAGT. CDR3 nucleotide sequence: TGTGCCAGCAGGACAGGGTGGAACACCGGGGAGCTGTTTTTT. It encodes CASRTGWNTGELFF.

CDR3: CAARQGVRGTDTQYF. The CDR3 nucleotides are TGTGCCGCACGACAGGGGGTTCGGGGCACAGATACGCAGTATTTT. The V gene is TRBV27, the J gene TRBJ2-3, with TRBD1 matching over 9 bases. V gave up 11 bases and J gave up 1 base; unmatched junction bases: 10. The germline gives CDR1 MNHEY, CDR2 SMNVEV (reference sequence). The CDR3 is 15 residues long.

This clone appeared a single time. This sequence joins TRBV6-6 and TRBJ1-3; maybe TRBD1 (5 bases). The germline gives CDR1 MNHNY, CDR2 SVGAGI (reference sequence). The CDR3 extends over 15 amino acids. V gave up 8 bases and J gave up 0 bases, with 14 bases separating them. CDR3 sequence reads: CASSSRGSSGNTIYF. The CDR3 nucleotides read TGTGCCAGCTCCTCGCGGGGGAGCTCTGGAAACACCATATATTTT.

This CDR3 is CASLRGDSSYEQYF. CDR3 DNA sequence: TGTGCCAGCCTCCGAGGGGACAGCAGCTACGAGCAGTACTTC. This sequence joins TRBV28 and TRBJ2-7, with 7 bases aligning to TRBD1. This CDR3 region has 14 residues. Germline values: CDR1 MDHEN, CDR2 SYDVKM. The J segment lost 3 bases and the V segment lost 8 bases, leaving 10 bases of the junction unmatched.

The chain has TRBV11-2 and TRBJ1-2; no definite D call. This CDR3 contains 13 residues. V lost 1 base and J lost 8, with 11 bases in between. Per the germline V gene, CDR1 is SGHAT and CDR2 is FQNNGV. CDR3 DNA: TGTGCCAGCAGCTTAGGACATTCCCAAGGCTACACCTTC. Encoded protein: CASSLGHSQGYTF. Supplemented by reference TRBV11-2 and TRBJ1-2, the full variable domain reads EAGVAQSPRYKIIEKRQSVAFWCNPISGHATLYWYQQILGQGPKLLIQFQNNGVVDDSQLPKDRFSAERLKGVDSTLKIQPAKLEDSAVYLCASSLGHSQGYTFGSGTRLTVV.

The V call is TRBV9, the J call TRBJ2-2; possibly TRBD1 or TRBD2 for D (5 bases each). CDR3 length equals 15 residues. In germline, CDR1 is SGDLS, CDR2 YYNGEE. The V and J ends lost 3 bases and 0 bases respectively, with 9 bases between them. The CDR3 here is CASSAGTTNTGELFF. As DNA, the CDR3 is TGTGCCAGCAGCGCCGGGACCACGAACACCGGGGAGCTGTTTTTT.

This chain uses TRBV9 with TRBJ1-5; D gene ambiguous. The CDR3 totals 14 residues. CDR1 SGDLS and CDR2 YYNGEE come from the germline V gene. Trimming shortened V by 0 bases and J by 4 bases, and 8 bases separated the two germline ends. CDR3 nucleotide sequence: TGTGCCAGCAGCGTAGGGGCTGGGAATCAGCCCCAGCATTTT. Translated, it gives CASSVGAGNQPQHF. The full variable domain, in which reference TRBV9 and TRBJ1-5 provide the parts outside the CDR3, is DSGVTQTPKHLITATGQRVTLRCSPRSGDLSVYWYQQSLDQGLQFLIQYYNGEERAKGNILERFSAQQFPDLHSELNLSSLELGDSALYFCASSVGAGNQPQHFGDGTRLSIL.

This clone was observed a single time. The chain recombines TRBV5-4 with TRBJ2-2; 7 positions agree with TRBD2. Trimming took 7 bases from V and 1 from J; bases not matched to a gene: 1. CDR3 length: 13 residues. The V gene's germline CDR1 is SGHNT and CDR2 YYREEE (reference sequence). In DNA form, the CDR3 reads TGTGCCAGCGCGGGGGAGAACACCGGGGAGCTGTTTTTT. Translation gives CASAGENTGELFF.

The rearrangement links TRBV4-2 to TRBJ1-5; D is undetermined. V was shortened by 0 bases and J by 5 bases, with 8 bases between the two germline ends. CDR3 size: 14 residues. Per the germline V gene, CDR1 is LGHNA and CDR2 is YNFKEQ. CDR3 in amino acids: CASSQDEVDQPQHF. The CDR3 nucleotides read TGTGCCAGCAGCCAAGATGAGGTGGATCAGCCCCAGCATTTT.

This clone was detected a few times. This chain connects TRBV6-1 to TRBJ1-5, with no clear D. The germline V gene encodes CDR1 MNHNS and CDR2 SASEGT. This CDR3 is built from 12 residues. V shed 6 bases and J shed 0 bases, with 3 bases lying between them. The CDR3 spells CASRDSNQPQHF. The CDR3 DNA is TGTGCCAGCAGAGATAGCAATCAGCCCCAGCATTTT.

This clone was observed once. The rearrangement uses TRBV9 and TRBJ1-1, with TRBD1 matching over 8 bases. Per germline, CDR1 SGDLS and CDR2 YYNGEE. The CDR3 contains 14 residues. Losses at the gene ends were 0 bases for V and 4 bases for J; bases not matched to a gene: 2. Here the CDR3 DNA reads TGTGCCAGCAGCGTAGGACAGGGGAGCACTGAAGCTTTCTTT. This gives the protein CASSVGQGSTEAFF.